This entry features one T cell receptor beta chain sequence. Trimming removed 6 bases at V and 6 bases at J, with 9 bases between. The CDR3 covers 12 residues. Germline loops: CDR1 LNHDA, CDR2 SQIVND (reference sequence). Only in-frame clones appear in the TCRdb table, and some are missing; sequencing was by immunoSEQ multiplex PCR. The data hold more than 45,000 clones, with over 90% observed a single time. The data derive from a study of control samples from healthy donors and cancer patients. V gene TRBV19 combines with J gene TRBJ1-5; D may be TRBD1 (5 bases). The sample consisted of PBMCs. The receptor's source is a woman aged 50 to 60 with head and neck cancer. Here the CDR3 DNA reads TGTGCCAGTAGCGGGGGGAGTCAGCCCCAGCATTTT. It specifies CASSGGSQPQHF.